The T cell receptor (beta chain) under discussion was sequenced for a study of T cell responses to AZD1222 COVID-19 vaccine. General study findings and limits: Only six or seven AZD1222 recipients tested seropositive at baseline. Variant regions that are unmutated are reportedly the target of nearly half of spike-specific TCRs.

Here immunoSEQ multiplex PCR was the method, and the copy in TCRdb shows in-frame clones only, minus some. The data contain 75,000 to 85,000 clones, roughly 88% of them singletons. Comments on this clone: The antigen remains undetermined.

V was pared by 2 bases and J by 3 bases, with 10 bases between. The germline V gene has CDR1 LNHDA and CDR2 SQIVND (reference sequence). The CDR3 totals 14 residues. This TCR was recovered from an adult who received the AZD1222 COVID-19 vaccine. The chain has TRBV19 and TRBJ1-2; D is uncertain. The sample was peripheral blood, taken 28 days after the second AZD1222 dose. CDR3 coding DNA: TGTGCCAGTAGTATACAAGGGTTCGACTATGGCTACACCTTC. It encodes CASSIQGFDYGYTF.